These 21 T cell receptor beta chains share one sample of origin, sequenced in a study of T cell repertoires in cytomegalovirus infection. Their specific antigens are unknown. Using its own MiXCR run on the reads, TCRdb lists one record per CDR3 protein. The sample yields some 920,000 distinct CDR3 sequences, roughly 30% seen once. This sample comprised cultured CD8+ T cells from PBMCs, obtained from culture after CMV antigen stimulation. These receptors all stem from a human donor in good health (CMV status not recorded). Some clones in this sample may be carry-over from other donors' samples.

This clonotype was counted at least ten times. The chain uses TRBV12-3 or TRBV12-4 and TRBJ1-2; unclear D gene. Trimming shortened V by 3 bases and J by 7 bases, and 15 bases separated the two germline ends. This CDR3 region has 14 residues. The CDR3 spells CASSFGGRGPGYTF. Written as DNA, the CDR3 is TGTGCCAGCAGTTTTGGAGGGCGCGGGCCTGGCTACACCTTC.

This clonotype has only a few counts. The chain employs TRBV6-5 and TRBJ1-6; 11 positions agree with TRBD1. Per the germline V gene, CDR1 is MNHEY and CDR2 is SVGAGI. The CDR3 runs to 18 residues. Trimming removed 5 bases from V and 1 base from J; junction bases left unmatched: 7. The CDR3 loop is CASSHRDRGLSYNSPLHF. Written as DNA, the CDR3 is TGTGCCAGCAGTCACCGGGACAGGGGGTTGTCCTATAATTCACCCCTCCACTTT.

This clonotype was detected only a few times. The chain combines TRBV14 with TRBJ2-5; 10 positions match TRBD2. The germline V gene encodes CDR1 SGHDN and CDR2 FVKESK. The V and J ends lost 0 bases and 2 bases, in that order; junction bases with no gene match: 9. The CDR3 is 18 amino acids. CDR3 nucleotides: TGTGCCAGCAGCCAAGATTGGGCTAGCGGGGGCCTTCAAGAGACCCAGTACTTC. Amino acids: CASSQDWASGGLQETQYF.

The genes are TRBV4-1 and TRBJ1-2; D uncertain. The CDR3 sequence is 14 residues long. V lost 1 base, J lost 4 bases, and 10 bases lay in between. Germline values: CDR1 MGHRA, CDR2 YSYEKL. DNA of the CDR3: TGCGCCAGCAGCCAAGCGGGCGGCCCCTATGGCTACACCTTC. Translation gives CASSQAGGPYGYTF.

The chain carries TRBV12-3 or TRBV12-4 and TRBJ1-2, with TRBD1 matching 12 bases. V lost 2 bases, J lost 8 bases, and 6 bases stayed unmatched. This CDR3 has 15 residues. CDR3 in amino acids: CASSLLGTGGYGYTF. The CDR3, as DNA: TGTGCCAGCAGTTTATTGGGGACAGGGGGCTACGGCTACACCTTC.

This chain uses TRBV6-1 with TRBJ2-1; D is undetermined. In germline, CDR1 is MNHNS, CDR2 SASEGT. This CDR3 has 16 amino acids. Trimming left V 2 bases short and J 0 bases short, with 11 bases between. CDR3 bases: TGTGCCAGCAGTGAAAGGCCTGGACCCTCCTACAATGAGCAGTTCTTC. This codes for CASSERPGPSYNEQFF.

The V gene is TRBV27, the J gene TRBJ1-5, with TRBD1 as a possible D gene (5 bases). The CDR3 is 15 amino acids. The V end lost 2 bases, the J end lost 7 bases, and 15 bases lay between the germline ends. Germline CDR1 MNHEY, CDR2 SMNVEV (reference sequence). CDR3 amino acids: CASSLNLGVGQPQHF. Written as DNA, the CDR3 is TGTGCCAGCAGTTTAAATCTGGGGGTTGGGCAGCCCCAGCATTTT.

The rearrangement links TRBV6-1 to TRBJ1-6; the match to TRBD1 covers 9 bases. Germline-derived CDR1 and CDR2 are MNHNS and SASEGT. The CDR3 runs to 15 residues. The V segment lost 7 bases and the J segment 5 bases; nucleotides outside the gene matches: 6. Here the CDR3 DNA reads TGTGCCAGCACTGTATGGACAGGGGATAATTCACCCCTCCACTTT. Translation gives CASTVWTGDNSPLHF.

Many counts were recorded for this clonotype. J is TRBJ1-5 and V is TRBV7-6, with TRBD1 as a possible D gene (5 bases). The CDR3 spans 15 residues. V was cut by 2 bases and J by 7 bases, with 15 bases left in between. CDR1 is SGHVS, CDR2 FNYEAQ, per germline. Here the CDR3 reads CASSLYDSIWQPQHF. CDR3 sequence (DNA): TGTGCCAGCAGCTTATACGACAGTATTTGGCAGCCCCAGCATTTT.

The chain joins TRBV6-6 to TRBJ1-5; D unresolved. Per the germline V gene, CDR1 is MNHNY and CDR2 is SVGAGI (reference sequence). Trimming removed 7 bases at V and 1 base at J, with 14 bases between. The CDR3 consists of 15 residues. CDR3 loop: CASTSGISSNQPQHF. In DNA form, the CDR3 reads TGTGCCAGCACCTCAGGTATCTCAAGCAATCAGCCCCAGCATTTT.

There are a few counts of this clonotype. V usage is TRBV7-6 and J usage is TRBJ2-1; D might be TRBD2 (6 bases). This CDR3 is built from 17 residues. Germline loops: CDR1 SGHVS, CDR2 FNYEAQ. V shed 7 bases and J shed 4 bases, with 23 bases lying between them. CDR3 protein: CASTTGGALIFYNEQFF. The CDR3 nucleotides read TGTGCCAGCACCACAGGCGGGGCACTTATATTTTACAATGAGCAGTTCTTC.

The CDR3 loop is CASGLFGRKVDNEQFF. In nucleotides, the CDR3 is TGTGCTAGTGGTTTGTTTGGGCGGAAGGTTGACAATGAGCAGTTCTTC. The chain is built from TRBV12-5 and TRBJ2-1, with D unresolved. Trimming removed 2 bases from V and 5 bases from J, with 16 bases in between. The V gene's germline CDR1 is LGHNT and CDR2 FRNRAP. The CDR3 is made up of 16 amino acids.

This clonotype showed up just a few times. The chain is built from TRBV20-1 and TRBJ2-3; D might be TRBD2 (5 bases). The CDR3 runs to 18 residues. Germline V gives CDR1 DFQATT, CDR2 SNEGSKA (reference sequence). Trimming shortened V by 5 bases and J by 4 bases, and 28 bases separated the two germline ends. CDR3 amino acids: CSASNREARAWGADTQYF. CDR3 nucleotide sequence: TGCAGTGCTTCAAATAGAGAGGCGAGGGCTTGGGGAGCAGATACGCAGTATTTT.

This clonotype has only a few counts. In DNA form, the CDR3 reads TGTGCCAGCAGCTTCGGGGGGACAGAAGAGACCCAGTACTTC. Its protein product is CASSFGGTEETQYF. The chain combines TRBV9 with TRBJ2-5; D assignment may be TRBD1 or TRBD2 (7 bases each). CDR3 length: 14 amino acids. Germline assignment: CDR1 SGDLS and CDR2 YYNGEE. V was pared by 4 bases and J by 3 bases, with 13 bases between.

This clonotype has a handful of counts. The chain carries TRBV15 and TRBJ2-7, with D perhaps matching TRBD1 (5 bases). Germline assignment: CDR1 LNHNV and CDR2 YYDKDF (reference sequence). Trimming removed 1 base from V and 0 bases from J, with 10 bases in between. The CDR3 length is 15 residues. The CDR3 DNA sequence: TGTGCCACCAGCAGAGTAAGGGGAAGCTCCTACGAGCAGTACTTC. Translation gives CATSRVRGSSYEQYF. The whole variable domain, filled in from reference TRBV15 and TRBJ2-7, reads DAMVIQNPRYQVTQFGKPVTLSCSQTLNHNVMYWYQQKSSQAPKLLFHYYDKDFNNEADTPDNFQSRRPNTSFCFLDIRSPGLGDTAMYLCATSRVRGSSYEQYFGPGTRLTVT.

This clonotype was found a few times. This CDR3 is CSARDWAEYEQYF. The CDR3 bases are TGCAGTGCTAGAGATTGGGCAGAGTACGAGCAGTACTTC. The chain combines TRBV20-1 with TRBJ2-7; no reliable D call. With 0 bases removed from V and 4 bases from J, the gap between germline ends came to 10 bases. This CDR3 has 13 amino acids. From germline, CDR1 is DFQATT and CDR2 SNEGSKA (reference sequence).

The chain links TRBV7-9 to TRBJ1-1; D gene ambiguous. Germline assignment: CDR1 SEHNR and CDR2 FQNEAQ (reference sequence). The CDR3 is 11 amino acids. Trimming took 5 bases from V and 11 from J, leaving 12 bases between them. For the CDR3, the DNA is TGTGCCAGCAGCCCATCTCCCTCCGCTTTCTTT. Translating gives CASSPSPSAFF. Looking up the rest from reference TRBV7-9 and TRBJ1-1 gives the full variable domain: DTGVSQNPRHKITKRGQNVTFRCDPISEHNRLYWYRQTLGQGPEFLTYFQNEAQLEKSRLLSDRFSAERPKGSFSTLEIQRTEQGDSAMYLCASSPSPSAFFGQGTRLTVV.

DNA for the CDR3: TGTGCCAGCAGCTCACCTCGGGGACAGGGCTACGAGCAGTACTTC. Translating it yields CASSSPRGQGYEQYF. The gene calls are TRBV7-9 and TRBJ2-7, with TRBD1 matching 9 bases. The CDR3 length is 15 residues. Germline-derived CDR1 and CDR2 are SEHNR and FQNEAQ (reference sequence). V trimming: 4 bases; J trimming: 3 bases; junction bases outside the gene matches: 7.

The rearrangement joins TRBV6-2 or TRBV6-3 to TRBJ2-1; D gene ambiguous. This CDR3 comprises 12 residues. Trimming stripped 2 bases from V and 5 bases from J, with 4 bases between. CDR1 is MNHEY, CDR2 SVGEGT, per germline. The CDR3 region has the DNA TGTGCCAGCAGTTACATAAACAATGAGCAGTTCTTC. Translating it yields CASSYINNEQFF.

As DNA, the CDR3 is TGTGCCATCAGTGATAGGGACAGGGGGCTGACTGAAGCTTTCTTT. Encoded protein: CAISDRDRGLTEAFF. This chain links TRBV10-3 with TRBJ1-1, with TRBD1 matching over 12 bases. With V trimmed by 3 bases and J by 5 bases, 4 bases remained unmatched. Germline loops: CDR1 ENHRY, CDR2 SYGVKD. The CDR3 is 15 residues long.

The chain joins TRBV12-3 or TRBV12-4 to TRBJ1-2, with a tentative D call TRBD1 (5 bases). The CDR3 has 15 residues. Trimming shortened V by 6 bases and J by 5 bases, and 19 bases separated the two germline ends. The CDR3 sequence is CASSWGRPHSYGYTF. The CDR3 coding sequence is TGTGCCAGCAGCTGGGGGAGACCTCATTCTTATGGCTACACCTTC.